This T cell receptor (beta chain) was documented in a study of beta chain features in type 1 diabetes. Whole-study findings and limits: PCR might show a preference for shorter templates, equally across patients and controls. Shorter TCRB CDR3s, moderately but significantly so, marked every one of the four CD4+ subsets in Type 1 diabetes patients. Among patients, naive, central memory and Treg TCRB repertoires appeared more similar than among healthy donors. Sequencing of cDNA might inflate the share of cells that strongly express TCR.

The investigators reverse transcribed all of the isolated RNA, so they sequenced expressed TCRB transcripts. Method: immunoSEQ multiplex PCR; TCRdb's copy keeps in-frame clones and lacks some. The data show about 28,000 clones, approximately 55% seen once. Germline V lookup: CDR1 GTSNPN, CDR2 SVGIG (reference sequence). Deletions cut 7 bases from V and 8 bases from J, with 17 bases between. The CDR3 has 12 residues. As for this clone: The antigen is unknown.

The rearrangement joins TRBV30 to TRBJ1-1; D ambiguous. Sequencing was done on a sample of Tregs from blood. This TCR derives from a woman aged 18 to 35 with type 1 diabetes. CDR3 region: CASGGQYAEAFF. For the CDR3, the DNA is TGTGCCTCCGGTGGGCAGTACGCCGAAGCTTTCTTT.